These 18 T cell receptor beta chains came from one sample sequenced in a study of T cell clonality in common variable immunodeficiency. Produced via immunoSEQ multiplex PCR; TCRdb's table is partial and in-frame only. The sample contains tens of thousands of clones, none occurring once; roughly 10% lies in the top ten. Sequenced sample: peripheral blood mononuclear cells. These receptors were obtained from a person aged 18 to 75 in good health.

Many counts were recorded for this clone. Coverage ceases 3 residues before the CDR3 finishes, and the germline J gene fills in the end. The rearrangement uses TRBV30 and TRBJ1-5; D not certain. V lost 1 base to trimming and J lost 0 bases, with 10 bases between them. This CDR3 is 15 amino acids long. Germline lookup yields CDR1 GTSNPN and CDR2 SVGIG (reference sequence). The CDR3 protein is CAWSDGRSSNQPQHF. The covered CDR3 bases are TGTGCCTGGAGTGACGGTCGCTCTAGCAATCAGCCC.

Comment on this clone: The read is 3 residues too short to cover the CDR3 end, so that end is filled in from the germline J gene. The genes are TRBV5-8 and TRBJ2-7, with a possible D match to TRBD1 (6 bases). V gave up 4 bases and J gave up 2 bases, with 13 bases separating them. CDR1 is SGHTS, CDR2 YDEGEE, per germline. This CDR3 spans 14 amino acids. The CDR3 loop is CASSTYRETYEQYF. The CDR3 bases that were read are TGTGCCAGCAGCACTTACAGGGAGACCTACGAG.

This clone was seen at least ten times. With the read ending 3 residues before the CDR3 end, the germline J gene is used to fill in that end. This rearrangement joins TRBV29-1 to TRBJ1-1; perhaps TRBD1 as D (6 bases). Trimming shortened V by 5 bases and J by 4 bases, and 14 bases separated the two germline ends. This CDR3 has 13 amino acids. CDR1 is SQVTM, CDR2 ANQGSEA, per germline. The sequenced CDR3 bases are TGCAGCGTTCGAGGACAGTCGGGCACTGAA. Amino acids: CSVRGQSGTE. The CDR3 in its entirety is CSVRGQSGTEAFF.

This clone appeared many times. The DNA ends 3 residues before the CDR3 does, and the rest of the CDR3 is filled in from the germline J gene. The chain is built from TRBV18 and TRBJ2-7; 11 nucleotides agree with TRBD1. This CDR3 is 14 amino acids long. Per the germline V gene, CDR1 is KGHSH and CDR2 is LQKENI. V lost 3 bases to trimming and J lost 3 bases; unmatched junction nucleotides: 1. The CDR3 region is CASSPDRGLYEQYF. The CDR3 bases that were read are TGTGCCAGCTCACCGGACAGGGGGCTCTACGAG.

There are many counts of this clone. Read sequence stops 3 residues before the CDR3 end, and the germline J gene provides the missing end. The chain recombines TRBV3-1 (or the pseudogene TRBV3-2) with TRBJ2-5, with 9 nucleotides matching TRBD1. The trim removed 0 bases at V and 7 bases at J, leaving 6 bases unmatched. This CDR3 has 15 amino acids. From germline, CDR1 is LGHDT and CDR2 YNNKEL (reference sequence). CDR3 DNA, as far as it was read: TGTGCCAGCAGCCAAGAGGGGACAGGGAGAGGGACC. Its protein is CASSQEGTGRGT. The complete CDR3 protein is CASSQEGTGRGTQYF.

This clone was found many times. The read ends 3 residues shy of where the CDR3 ends; the end is completed using the germline J gene. This sequence joins TRBV5-6 and TRBJ2-2; possible D gene TRBD2, 6 bases. This CDR3 is 15 amino acids long. The V gene's germline CDR1 is SGHDT and CDR2 YYEEEE. With 0 bases removed from V and 5 bases from J, the gap between germline ends came to 11 bases. Partial CDR3 DNA: TGTGCCAGCAGCTTGGGCGGGGAAGTTACCGGGGAG. Its protein is CASSLGGEVTGE. The whole CDR3 sequence reads CASSLGGEVTGELFF.

This clone was picked up many times. The read ends 3 residues early relative to the CDR3; the germline J gene fills the gap. The J gene is TRBJ2-4, the V gene TRBV5-8; TRBD1 agrees at 7 bases. The CDR3 contains 13 residues. Germline CDR1 is SGHTS and CDR2 is YDEGEE. Partial CDR3 DNA: TGTGCCAGCATCTACCGGTGGGACAGCCAT. Its protein is CASIYRWDSH. The entire CDR3 sequence reads CASIYRWDSHQYF.

This clone was observed many times. The CDR3 is cut off 3 residues early in the read; its end comes from the germline J gene. This chain links TRBV4-1 with TRBJ2-2; D is ambiguous. The CDR3 spans 15 residues. Per the germline V gene, CDR1 is MGHRA and CDR2 is YSYEKL. V shed 0 bases and J shed 1 base, with 6 bases lying between them. Here the CDR3 reads CASSQDAENTGELFF. CDR3 DNA, as far as it was read: TGCGCCAGCAGCCAAGATGCGGAGAACACCGGGGAG.

Ten or more counts support this clone. From the germline J gene comes the end of the CDR3, since the read stops 3 residues before it. The rearrangement uses TRBV20-1 and TRBJ1-5, with 9 nucleotides matching TRBD1. The CDR3 spans 19 residues. The V segment lost 5 bases and the J segment 2 bases; nucleotides outside the gene matches: 19. The germline CDR1 and CDR2 sequences are DFQATT and SNEGSKA (reference sequence). The CDR3 bases that were read are TGCAGTGCTGAGCCCCGGACGGGACAGGGAGGGATTGGCAATCAGCCC. Protein: CSAEPRTGQGGIGNQP. The whole CDR3 protein is CSAEPRTGQGGIGNQPQHF.

This clone was counted a few times. The junction differs from germline at one of its ends, possibly a read error. The sequence runs out 3 residues before the end of the CDR3; the remainder is reconstructed from the germline J gene. The chain employs TRBV7-7 and TRBJ2-1; 8 bases are shared with TRBD2. Germline V CDR1 and CDR2: SSHAT, FNYEAQ (reference sequence). The CDR3 has 16 amino acids. CDR3 sequence: CASSLSGTSNVDEQFF. CDR3 DNA, as far as it was read: TGTGCTAGCAGCCTCTCCGGGACTAGTAATGTCGATGAG.

This clone was counted many times. The CDR3 is cut off 3 residues early in the read; its end comes from the germline J gene. The genes are TRBV29-1 and TRBJ1-1; possibly TRBD1 for D (5 bases). CDR3 size: 12 residues. The V gene lost 6 bases and the J gene lost 0 bases, with 8 bases spanning the gap. CDR1 is SQVTM, CDR2 ANQGSEA, per germline. The CDR3 here is CSVLQVNTEAFF. Incomplete CDR3 DNA: TGCAGCGTCCTACAGGTGAACACTGAA.

This clone occurred many times. The CDR3 is cut off 3 residues early in the read; its end comes from the germline J gene. V and J are TRBV28 and TRBJ2-7, with D perhaps assigned TRBD1 or TRBD2 (5 bases each). V gave up 4 bases and J gave up 2 bases, with 15 bases separating them. This CDR3 is 15 amino acids long. The germline V gene encodes CDR1 MDHEN and CDR2 SYDVKM. The CDR3 bases that were read are TGTGCCAGCAGTTATGAGGGGTACACCCCCTACGAG. It is translated as CASSYEGYTPYE. In full, the CDR3 reads CASSYEGYTPYEQYF.

In its sample, this clone was seen many times. The read ends 3 residues before the CDR3 terminus; that terminus is restored from the germline J gene. The chain has TRBV20-1 and TRBJ2-3; 13 positions match TRBD2. The CDR3 loop spans 15 amino acids. V lost 4 bases and J lost 2; bases outside the gene matches: 3. Germline CDR1 reads DFQATT; CDR2 reads SNEGSKA (reference sequence). The sequenced CDR3 bases are TGCAGTGCTACCACTAGCGGGGGGGACACAGATACG. This sequence encodes CSATTSGGDTDT. The entire CDR3 protein is CSATTSGGDTDTQYF.

This clone showed up just a few times. The read ends 3 residues before the CDR3 terminus; that terminus is restored from the germline J gene. The chain uses TRBV6-2 or TRBV6-3 and TRBJ2-1; 10 positions agree with TRBD2. There are 15 residues in the CDR3. In germline, CDR1 is MNHEY, CDR2 SVGEGT. Trimming removed 0 bases from V and 4 bases from J; junction bases left unmatched: 0. The CDR3 loop reads CASSYSAGGYNEQFF. CDR3 DNA, as far as it was read: TGTGCCAGCAGTTACTCAGCGGGGGGGTACAATGAG.

There are many counts of this clone. The read terminates 3 residues ahead of where the CDR3 ends, so the germline J gene completes it. The chain is built from TRBV19 and TRBJ1-4; the match to TRBD1 covers 8 bases. After removal of 5 bases from V and 7 bases from J, the junction contained 12 bases not matched to a gene. There are 16 residues in the CDR3. Germline-derived CDR1 and CDR2 are LNHDA and SQIVND (reference sequence). This chain's CDR3 is CASSPSPGGRSEKLFF. Incomplete CDR3 DNA: TGTGCCAGTAGTCCGTCCCCAGGGGGCCGGAGTGAAAAA.

The table lists this clone with many counts. The read ends 3 residues early relative to the CDR3; the germline J gene fills the gap. V gene TRBV7-3 combines with J gene TRBJ1-6; D gene unclear. The CDR3 is 14 amino acids. The germline V gene encodes CDR1 SGHTA and CDR2 FQGTGA. V gave up 2 bases and J gave up 7 bases, with 9 bases separating them. CDR3 DNA (partial): TGTGCCAGCAGCTTATATCCAGGAAATTCACCC. This codes for CASSLYPGNSP. The full CDR3 is CASSLYPGNSPLHF.

Many counts were recorded for this clone. The read ends 3 residues early relative to the CDR3; the germline J gene fills the gap. The chain carries TRBV19 and TRBJ2-7; 8 nucleotides line up with TRBD1. Germline loops: CDR1 LNHDA, CDR2 SQIVND (reference sequence). With V trimmed by 6 bases and J by 4 bases, 8 bases remained unmatched. This CDR3 has 14 amino acids. CDR3 loop: CASSPAGQGYEQYF. The CDR3 bases that were read are TGTGCCAGTAGCCCTGCCGGACAGGGTTACGAG. Filled out from reference TRBV19 and TRBJ2-7, the complete variable domain reads DGGITQSPKYLFRKEGQNVTLSCEQNLNHDAMYWYRQDPGQGLRLIYYSQIVNDFQKGDIAEGYSVSREKKESFPLTVTSAQKNPTAFYLCASSPAGQGYEQYFGPGTRLTVT.

In its sample, this clone was seen many times. The missing CDR3 end, 3 residues past where the read stops, is filled in from the germline J gene. This chain uses TRBV9 with TRBJ2-7, with a weak D call TRBD1 (6 bases). Germline V gives CDR1 SGDLS, CDR2 YYNGEE. The CDR3 totals 15 residues. V was shortened by 2 bases and J by 2 bases, with 14 bases between the two germline ends. Here the CDR3 reads CASSVPQGPPYEQYF. The covered CDR3 bases are TGTGCCAGCAGCGTGCCGCAGGGGCCCCCCTACGAG.